This T cell receptor (beta chain) comes out of a study of T cells in Graves' hyperthyroidism and ophthalmopathy. Study-wide context: Peripheral blood was obtained at initial diagnosis, preceding any treatment.

The germline V gene encodes CDR1 SGHNT and CDR2 YENEEA. CDR3 length equals 12 residues. Trimming removed 2 bases from V and 12 bases from J, with 8 bases in between. This clonotype was seen only a few times. Patients aged 18 to 65 with hyperthyroidism were newly diagnosed, with duration under 2 months. Patients with uncontrolled infections, other autoimmune diseases, pregnancy or lactation were excluded. Researchers took RNA transcripts and amplified the TCR beta CDR3 regions from them. First-round RT-PCR of the TCR CDR3 relied on the HTBI primer set. TCRdb fed the multiplex PCR reads into MiXCR, producing one record per CDR3 protein. The sample shows a few hundred thousand distinct CDR3 sequences, approximately 13% of them seen only once.

The chain recombines TRBV11-3 with TRBJ1-6; the D is unclear. The source of this sequence is a woman aged 30 to 39 with Graves' hyperthyroidism that later progressed to Graves' ophthalmopathy. The sequenced material came from blood. The CDR3 protein is CASSLNTEPLHF. The CDR3 DNA reads as TGTGCCAGCAGCTTAAACACGGAACCCCTCCACTTT.